The entry that follows covers one TCR beta chain sequence. This clonotype has only a few counts. The specificity of this receptor is unknown. Base qualities are not provided; no much larger clone lies one nucleotide away. This specimen belongs to a study of T-cell memory formation after mild COVID-19 (dated by TCRdb to 2020 to 2022). The study in broad terms: TCR sequence clusters from the two donors were largely donor specific. The cohort was made up of two young adult volunteers, one female and one male, who were previously healthy. T-cell clones expanding and contracting after mild COVID-19 in a couple of donors were tracked by longitudinal TCRalpha and TCRbeta repertoire sequencing. Broad study findings and their caveats: SARS-CoV-2 specificity was not confirmed for the second-wave clones peaking on day 37. Contracting CD4+ clones were located mainly in the CM and EM memory subsets, whereas CD8+ clones were found to be enriched in EMRA. The study covered only a couple of mild cases, and larger cohorts including severe cases with pre-infection samples were considered necessary. Clones contracting from day 15 to 85 had balanced CD4/CD8 phenotypes, while a second wave expanding from day 15 to 37 was biased towards CD4+. The detection of some responding clones in pre-infection memory suggests that pre-existing cross-reactive memory T cells joined the SARS-CoV-2 response.

The sequencer was an Illumina NovaSeq 6000. TCRalpha and TCRbeta cDNA libraries were constructed by 5'RACE with constant-segment primers, with sample barcodes and unique molecular identifiers being introduced. Trizol reagent was used to extract RNA from every sample. The libraries were amplified in two PCR steps, and the second step added a second sample barcode and Illumina TruSeq adapters. Libraries were sequenced on an Illumina NovaSeq with 2 x 150 bp paired-end reads. The paper's data handling went like this. Reads were demultiplexed and collapsed into UMI-guided consensus sequences with migec v1.2.7. Using mixcr v2.1.11, UMI consensuses were aligned to TRA and TRB V and J templates and then assembled into clonotypes. Clonotypes were classified as expanded or contracted when called significant by both edgeR and NoisET, with noise models trained on biological replicates. edgeR calls used a false discovery rate-adjusted p below 0.01 and a log2 fold-change threshold of 1. As an exploratory analysis of dynamics, max-normalized trajectories of the 1000 most abundant clonotypes were examined by PCA with hierarchical clustering. The CD4 or CD8 phenotype of responding clones was assigned using the separately sequenced CD4+ and CD8+ repertoires. TCRdb reanalyzed the raw reads on its own, using fastp at Q25 for trimming and MiXCR for clone calling, and kept in-frame beta chains. Each record represents a unique CDR3 protein, reported with the most common genes and DNA among its rows. The V and J calls and clone size come from TCRdb's table, not from the authors' own analysis. The sample has 300,000 or so distinct CDR3 sequences on record, roughly 17% of them singletons. The top ten hold about 23% of the sample.

Ficoll-Paque density gradient centrifugation was the method used to isolate PBMCs. Sequencing was performed on PBMCs or a T cell subset sorted from them (not recorded which). The receptor comes from a man aged 18 to 29 who had mild COVID-19 (a few samples of this study predate the infection). The sample titles of this study are shuffled in the database, so cell type and time point are left out; the donor was told from shared clones.

The CDR3 amino acid sequence is: CASSETGAVGYTF. DNA sequence: TGTGCCAGCAGTGAAACAGGGGCGGTTGGCTACACCTTC. The sequence links TRBV6-1 to TRBJ1-2, and 7 bases in between align with TRBD1. The CDR1 and CDR2 encoded by the germline V gene are MNHNS and SASEGT. Trimmed from V: 2 bases; trimmed from J: 7 bases; junction bases lacking a gene match: 4. The CDR3 numbers 13 residues from cysteine through phenylalanine. Just the 39-base CDR3 DNA is kept, in frame starting at base 1.